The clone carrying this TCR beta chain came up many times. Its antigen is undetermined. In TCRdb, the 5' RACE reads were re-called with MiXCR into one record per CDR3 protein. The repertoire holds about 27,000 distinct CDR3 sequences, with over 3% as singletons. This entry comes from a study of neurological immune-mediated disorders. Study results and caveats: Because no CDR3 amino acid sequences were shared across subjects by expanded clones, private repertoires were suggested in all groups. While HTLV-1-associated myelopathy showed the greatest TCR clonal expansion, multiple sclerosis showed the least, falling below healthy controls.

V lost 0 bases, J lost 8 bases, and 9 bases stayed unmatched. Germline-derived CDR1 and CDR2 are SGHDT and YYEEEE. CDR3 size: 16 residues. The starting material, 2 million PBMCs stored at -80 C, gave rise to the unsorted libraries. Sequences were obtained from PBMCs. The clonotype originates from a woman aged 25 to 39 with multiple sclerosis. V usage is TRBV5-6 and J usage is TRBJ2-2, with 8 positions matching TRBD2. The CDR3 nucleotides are TGTGCCAGCAGCTTGGGAGGACTAGCAGTTTGGGGGGAGCTGTTTTTT. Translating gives CASSLGGLAVWGELFF.